This T cell receptor beta chain was observed in a study of blood T cell repertoires in COVID-19. Whole-study context: Researchers got acute and convalescent COVID-19 samples from the United States, Italy and Spain. T cells, B-cell-depleted T cells, or PBMCs provided the cDNA or gDNA that served as material.

CDR1 and CDR2 from the germline V gene are LGHNT and FRNRAP. V was pared by 5 bases and J by 5 bases, with 16 bases between. The CDR3 is made up of 14 amino acids. As originally analysed: Quantification of nucleated cells was approximated via reference gene primer amplification. Profiled with immunoSEQ multiplex PCR; TCRdb holds only in-frame clones, not every one. Clonal size and the V and J genes are those of that table, whereas D and trimming came from the DNA. This sample has tens of thousands of clones, with around 80% found just once. The chain combines TRBV12-5 with TRBJ2-7, with D perhaps matching TRBD2 (5 bases). Sequenced sample: peripheral blood. The TCR sequence derives from a human donor in a cohort sampled during active COVID-19. In nucleotides, the CDR3 is TGTGCTAGTGGTAAGGACTTCCCCGTTAACGAGCAGTACTTC. It specifies CASGKDFPVNEQYF.